This T cell receptor beta chain was identified in a study of response to subunit inactivated influenza vaccine. Points from the study as a whole: The authors suggested that every seasonal influenza vaccination recruits few new T cells.

Of note for this clonotype: What it binds is unknown.

TCRdb called the RT-PCR reads again in MiXCR, with one record for every CDR3 protein. The data show about 520,000 distinct CDR3 sequences, about 25% seen once. This receptor was obtained from a man over 45 who received an inactivated influenza vaccine. The sequenced sample was CD4+ T cells sorted from PBMCs, obtained 4 to 6 days after vaccination.

CDR3 residues: CASSLPGSNEQFF. In nucleotides, the CDR3 is TGCGCCAGCAGCTTGCCGGGGTCGAATGAGCAGTTCTTC. The chain is built from TRBV5-1 and TRBJ2-1; perhaps TRBD2 as D (5 bases). The CDR3 loop spans 13 amino acids. The germline gives CDR1 SGHRS, CDR2 YFSETQ. The V end lost 1 base, the J end lost 7 bases, and 9 bases lay between the germline ends.